This TCR beta chain was documented in a study of blood T cell repertoires in COVID-19. Study as a whole: Sample material is recorded as cDNA or gDNA derived from T cells, B-cell-depleted T cells, or PBMCs.

There are 19 residues in the CDR3. Germline trimming cut 2 bases from V and 0 bases from J; bases unmatched to any gene: 8. Looked up from germline, CDR1 is ENHRY and CDR2 is SYGVKD. Per the authors' pipeline: Estimates of nucleated cell counts were drawn from the amplification of reference gene primers. Produced via immunoSEQ multiplex PCR; TCRdb's table is partial and in-frame only. That table gives V, J and clone size, and the DNA gave D and trimming. In the table there are around 100,000 clones, 69% of which are singletons. The chain employs TRBV10-3 and TRBJ2-2; the match to TRBD2 covers 11 bases. The receptor's source is a man aged 80 or over with acute or convalescent COVID-19. The specimen was peripheral blood. The CDR3 nucleotides are TGTGCCATCAGTGAGATTCCGACTAGCGGGAACTCGAACACCGGGGAGCTGTTTTTT. Translated, it gives CAISEIPTSGNSNTGELFF.